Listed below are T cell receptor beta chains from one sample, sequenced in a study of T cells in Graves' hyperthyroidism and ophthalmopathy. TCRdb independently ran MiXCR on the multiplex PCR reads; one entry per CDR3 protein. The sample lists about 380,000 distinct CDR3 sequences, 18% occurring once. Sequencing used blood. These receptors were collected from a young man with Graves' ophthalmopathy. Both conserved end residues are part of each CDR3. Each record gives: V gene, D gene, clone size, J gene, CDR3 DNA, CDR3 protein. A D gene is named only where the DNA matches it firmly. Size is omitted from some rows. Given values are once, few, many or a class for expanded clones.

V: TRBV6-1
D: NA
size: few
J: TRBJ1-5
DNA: TGTGCCAGCGATATTTGTCAGCCCCAGCATTTT
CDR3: CASDICQPQHF

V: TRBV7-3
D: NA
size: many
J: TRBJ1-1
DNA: TGTGCCAGCAGCTTATTCGGTAGACAGACTAACACTGAAGCTTTCTTT
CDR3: CASSLFGRQTNTEAFF

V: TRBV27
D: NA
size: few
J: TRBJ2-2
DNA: TGTGCCAGCAGTTTCGTGCTCGACACCGGGGAGCTGTTTTTT
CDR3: CASSFVLDTGELFF

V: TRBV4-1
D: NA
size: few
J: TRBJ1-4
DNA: TGCGCCAGCAGCCAAATAGGGGCAACTAATGAAAAACTGTTTTTT
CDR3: CASSQIGATNEKLFF

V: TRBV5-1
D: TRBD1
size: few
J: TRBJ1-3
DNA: TGCGCCAGCAGCCTAGGACAGGGAACCTCTGGAAACACCATATATTTT
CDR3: CASSLGQGTSGNTIYF

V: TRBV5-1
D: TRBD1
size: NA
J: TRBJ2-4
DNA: TGCGCCAGCAGCGGGGGACAGGGCCAAAACATTCAGTACTTC
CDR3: CASSGGQGQNIQYF

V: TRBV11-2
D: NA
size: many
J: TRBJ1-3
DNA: TGTGCCAGCAGCTTCGATCCCTCTGGAAACACCATATATTTT
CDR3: CASSFDPSGNTIYF

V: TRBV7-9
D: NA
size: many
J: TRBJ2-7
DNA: TGTGCCAGCAGCCTCCTATCACACTACGAGCAGTACTTC
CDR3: CASSLLSHYEQYF

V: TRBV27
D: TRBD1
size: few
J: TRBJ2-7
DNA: TGTGCCAGCAGTCTCGCCGGGACAGTAGCCTACGAGCAGTACTTC
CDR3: CASSLAGTVAYEQYF

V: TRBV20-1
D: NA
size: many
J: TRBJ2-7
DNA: TGCAGTGCCGGAGGTGGAAGGGAGATTAGGGAGCAGTACTTC
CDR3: CSAGGGREIREQYF

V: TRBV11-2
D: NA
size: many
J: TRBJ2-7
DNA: TGTGCCAGCAGCTTAGATTTACAGGCCCACGAGCAGTACTTC
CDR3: CASSLDLQAHEQYF

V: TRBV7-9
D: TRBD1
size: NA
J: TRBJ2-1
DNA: TGTGCCAGCAGCTTCGGACAGGGGGCGGGGTACAATGAGCAGTTCTTC
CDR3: CASSFGQGAGYNEQFF

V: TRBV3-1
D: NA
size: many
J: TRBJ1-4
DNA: TGTGCCAGCAGCCAACCCCGGGACCCTAGGAGGGAAAAACTGTTTTTT
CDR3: CASSQPRDPRREKLFF

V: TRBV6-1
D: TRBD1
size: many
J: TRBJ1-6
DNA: TGTGCCAGCAGTGAATCGATTGGGACAGGGGCCTCACCCCTCCACTTT
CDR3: CASSESIGTGASPLHF

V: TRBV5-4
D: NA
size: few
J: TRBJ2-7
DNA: TGTGCCAGCAGCTTGGAGGCCAGTCCCTACGAGCAGTACTTC
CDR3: CASSLEASPYEQYF

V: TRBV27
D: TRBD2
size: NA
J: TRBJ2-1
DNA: TGTGCCAGCAGAGACCGACTAGCGGGATACAATGAGCAGTTCTTC
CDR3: CASRDRLAGYNEQFF

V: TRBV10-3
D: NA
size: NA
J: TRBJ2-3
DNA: TGTGCCATCGGAGGGACAGCTCAGGATACGCAGTATTTT
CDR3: CAIGGTAQDTQYF

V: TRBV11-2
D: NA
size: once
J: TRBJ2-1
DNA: TGTGCCAGCAGCTTCGGGGGAATATCCTACAATGAGCAGTTCTTC
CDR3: CASSFGGISYNEQFF

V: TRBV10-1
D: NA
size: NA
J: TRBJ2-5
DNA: TGCGCCAGCAGTGAGTCGACGGGTCAAGAGACCCAGTACTTC
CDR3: CASSESTGQETQYF

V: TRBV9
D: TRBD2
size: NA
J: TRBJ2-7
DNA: TGTGCCAGCAGCAGTAGAGCGGGACCAACCTACGAGCAGTACTTC
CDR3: CASSSRAGPTYEQYF

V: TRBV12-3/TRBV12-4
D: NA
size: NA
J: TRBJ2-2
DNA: TGTGCCAGCAGTCCCCCGGGACCTCCCCCCGGGGAGCTGTTTTTT
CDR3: CASSPPGPPPGELFF

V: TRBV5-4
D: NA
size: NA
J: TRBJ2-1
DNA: TGTGCCAGCAGCTTGGGACGTCTCCTATCCTACAATGAGCAGTTCTTC
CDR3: CASSLGRLLSYNEQFF

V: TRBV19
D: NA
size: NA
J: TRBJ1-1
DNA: TGTGCCAGTAAGGTGGGGTTGAACACTGAAGCTTTCTTT
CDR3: CASKVGLNTEAFF

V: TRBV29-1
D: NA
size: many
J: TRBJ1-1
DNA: TGCAGCGTGCTTCGGGGGAGGGACACTGAAGCTTTCTTT
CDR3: CSVLRGRDTEAFF

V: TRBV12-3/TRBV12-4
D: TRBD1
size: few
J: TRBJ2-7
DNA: TGTGCCAGCGGCTCTCGGGACAGGAACTACGAGCAGTACTTC
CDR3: CASGSRDRNYEQYF

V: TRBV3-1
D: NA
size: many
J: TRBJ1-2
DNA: TGTGCCAGCAGCCAAGAGGGCGATAACTATGGCTACACCTTC
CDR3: CASSQEGDNYGYTF

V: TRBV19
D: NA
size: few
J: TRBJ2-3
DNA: TGTGCCAGTAGCAGATCTCGACTTCCCGTAAATACGCAGTATTTT
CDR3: CASSRSRLPVNTQYF

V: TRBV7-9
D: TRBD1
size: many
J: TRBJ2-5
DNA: TGTGCCAGCACCGACAGGGATCGCCACCAAGAGACCCAGTACTTC
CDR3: CASTDRDRHQETQYF

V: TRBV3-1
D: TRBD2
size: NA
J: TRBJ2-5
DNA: TGTGCCAGCAGCCAGGGGACTAGCGGGGGCTCTCGGGAGACCCAGTACTTC
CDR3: CASSQGTSGGSRETQYF

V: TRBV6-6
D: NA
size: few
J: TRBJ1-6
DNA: TGTGCCAGCAGTTACTTTACAGGTGTGAATTCACCCCTCCACTTT
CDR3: CASSYFTGVNSPLHF

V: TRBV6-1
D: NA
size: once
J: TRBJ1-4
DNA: TGTGCCAGCAGACGAGACATACAAGAAAAACTGTTTTTT
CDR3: CASRRDIQEKLFF

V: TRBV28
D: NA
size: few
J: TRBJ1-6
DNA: TGTGCCATCCAAGGCGGGGATTCACCCCTCCACTTT
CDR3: CAIQGGDSPLHF

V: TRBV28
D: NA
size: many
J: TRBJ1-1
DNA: TGTGCCAGCAGTTTTGGGGGGCTGGACACTGAAGCTTTCTTT
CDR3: CASSFGGLDTEAFF

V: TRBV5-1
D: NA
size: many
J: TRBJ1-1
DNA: TGCGCCAGCACCCAGAGCGGGATGAACACTGAAGCTTTCTTT
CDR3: CASTQSGMNTEAFF

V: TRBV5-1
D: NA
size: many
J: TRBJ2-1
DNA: TGCGCCAGCAGCTTGTCTTACGGGGGCCAGGACGGGGATGAGCAGTTCTTC
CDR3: CASSLSYGGQDGDEQFF

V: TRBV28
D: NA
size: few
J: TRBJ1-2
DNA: TGTGCCAGCAGTTACTCGGGTCCTCAGGGGACCTCTTTTTATGGCTACACCTTC
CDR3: CASSYSGPQGTSFYGYTF

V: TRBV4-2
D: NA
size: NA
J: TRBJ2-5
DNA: TGTGCCAGCAGCCAAGGGACTTATAATCAAGAGACCCAGTACTTC
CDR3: CASSQGTYNQETQYF

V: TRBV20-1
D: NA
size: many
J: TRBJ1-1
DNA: TGCAGTGCGCCGGAGGTGAACACTGAAGCTTTCTTT
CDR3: CSAPEVNTEAFF

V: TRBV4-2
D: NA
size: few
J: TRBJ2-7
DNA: TGTGCCAGCAGCCAAGTCGGAGGTAACGAGCAGTACTTC
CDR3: CASSQVGGNEQYF

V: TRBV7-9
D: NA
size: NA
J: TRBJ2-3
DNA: TGTGCCAGCAGCTTAGCAACGGCAGATACGCAGTATTTT
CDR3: CASSLATADTQYF

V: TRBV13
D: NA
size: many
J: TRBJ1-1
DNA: TGTGCCAGCAGCTCCCGTGGGGCCACTGAAGCTTTCTTT
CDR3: CASSSRGATEAFF

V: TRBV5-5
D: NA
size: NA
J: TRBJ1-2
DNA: TGTGCCAGCAGCTTGGGCGTCCAACCTCCGGGAGAGTATGGCTACACCTTC
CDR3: CASSLGVQPPGEYGYTF

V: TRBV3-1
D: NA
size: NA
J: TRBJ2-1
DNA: TGTGCCAGCGCGGGCGACCGGTACAATGAGCAGTTCTTC
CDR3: CASAGDRYNEQFF

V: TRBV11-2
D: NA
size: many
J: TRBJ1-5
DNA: TGTGCCAGCAGCGGGGGGGGGCAGCCCCAGCATTTT
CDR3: CASSGGGQPQHF

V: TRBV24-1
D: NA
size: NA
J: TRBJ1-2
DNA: TGTGCCACCAGTGATTCGACAGTCTATGGCTACACCTTC
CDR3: CATSDSTVYGYTF

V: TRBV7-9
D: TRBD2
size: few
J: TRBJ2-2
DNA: TGTGCCAGCAGCGGCCCTAGCGGGGGGACAAACACCGGGGAGCTGTTTTTT
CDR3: CASSGPSGGTNTGELFF

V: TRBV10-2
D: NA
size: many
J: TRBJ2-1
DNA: TGTGCCAGCAGCGAAGGGTACAATGAGCAGTTCTTC
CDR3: CASSEGYNEQFF

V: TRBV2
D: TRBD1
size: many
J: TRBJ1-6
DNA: TGTGCCAGCAGACATACGGACAGGGCCTATAATTCACCCCTCCACTTT
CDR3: CASRHTDRAYNSPLHF